This TCR beta chain comes out of a study of sequential checkpoint blockade in melanoma. Study background: Maintenance nivolumab came after either treatment sequence.

Assay: immunoSEQ multiplex PCR; the TCRdb copy retains only in-frame clones and omits some. The data contain around 21,000 clones, roughly four fifths of them singletons. Regarding treatment: randomized to nivolumab then ipilimumab (arm A) or the reverse (arm B). The specimen was CD8+ T cells sorted from blood (inferred from file names), collected from a patient given nivolumab and ipilimumab in sequence. The receptor comes from a human donor with melanoma.

The CDR3 DNA follows: TGTGCCAGCAGCATCAAGACAGGGTGGAGCACAGATACGCAGTATTTT. Protein sequence: CASSIKTGWSTDTQYF. The rearrangement uses TRBV14 and TRBJ2-3, with TRBD1 matching 7 bases. This CDR3 spans 16 amino acids. Germline V gene data show CDR1 as SGHDN and CDR2 as FVKESK. The ends lost 5 bases at V and 0 bases at J; junction bases unmatched: 8.